The entry below describes one T cell receptor beta chain. Its antigen is unknown. Sequenced by immunoSEQ multiplex PCR; TCRdb stores in-frame clones only, minus some. Here the sample spans more than 15,000 clones, about four fifths being singletons. The sample is drawn from a study of T cells after posttransplantation cyclophosphamide. The CDR3 extends over 12 amino acids. The germline V gene encodes CDR1 SGHKS and CDR2 YYEKEE (reference sequence). The V gene lost 3 bases and the J gene lost 4 bases, with 6 bases spanning the gap. Control samples came 1 year after myeloablative marrow transplants with methotrexate plus calcineurin inhibitor. Study-wide points: Blood and skin or GI T cell repertoires showed limited TRB overlap. Later post-transplant blood repertoires were often dominated by donor CD8+ memory clones. TRB clonality was highly associated with recipient CMV seropositivity and reactivation.

The chain combines TRBV5-5 with TRBJ2-3, with D possibly matching TRBD2 (5 bases). The clonotype originates from a male patient aged 18-30 years who received an allogeneic stem cell transplant from a related donor, was CMV-positive, and had no GVHD. A share of the T cells may be of graft donor origin. The source material was PBMCs, sampled approximately 370 days after allogeneic stem cell transplant with calcineurin inhibitor and methotrexate. CDR3 sequence: CASSSRADTQYF. The CDR3 DNA reads TGTGCCAGCAGCTCGAGGGCAGATACGCAGTATTTT.